This TCR beta chain was recovered during a study of beta chain features in type 1 diabetes (dated by TCRdb to 2016 to 2018). With respect to the entire study: Mean age, gender distribution, total cell number and subset yield were not different between patients and healthy donors. Regulatory and stem cell-like memory subsets were obtained from only 8 patients and about 8 healthy donors, while naive and central memory subsets were obtained from all 30 or so donors. In the study, recently diagnosed type 1 diabetes patients and matched healthy donors were compared on the TCRB repertoires of their sorted circulating CD4+ T cell subsets. Across all samples, some 110,000,000 sorted cells were examined, and cell number per subset correlated strongly with RNA yield. Points the paper makes about the study in general: PCR might favor shorter templates, but patient and control samples were amplified and corrected together, so any skew would affect both groups equally. Only small numbers of individuals were included in the HLA sub-analyses, which left unresolved whether HLA type had any influence on TCRB rearrangement. Naive, central memory and regulatory TCRB repertoires appeared to be more similar among patients than among healthy donors. In all four CD4+ subsets, TCRB CDR3 length was moderately but significantly shorter in type 1 diabetes patients. Because cDNA rather than genomic DNA was sequenced, highly expressing activated cells could have been over-represented, although no difference in activation and CD3 levels was found between groups. Fewer insertions and more nucleotide deletions at VDJ recombination sites were observed in patients with type 1 diabetes, implying thymic rearrangement abnormalities.

The High Capacity cDNA Reverse Transcription Kit was used to reverse transcribe all of the isolated RNA, meaning that expressed TCRB transcripts were what got sequenced. Deep immunoSEQ sequencing was applied to naive, central memory and regulatory T cell samples, giving an average of about 3.57 million total reads per sample. After sorted cells were lysed in RLT buffer, RNA was extracted with DNase-treated RNeasy Micro or Mini kits, with the choice depending on cell number. To prevent cross-contamination, every cell subset was processed on its own, while patient and healthy donor samples were processed together. The immunoSEQ multiplex PCR was used to amplify TCRB sequences from cDNA, yielding 87-bp fragments that span the CDR3 region. Amplicons were sequenced on the Illumina HiSeq platform. Per the authors' processing: Synthetic template baselines were used to correct PCR bias computationally, reads within Hamming distance 2 were collapsed, and singletons that could not be merged were discarded. Reads were aligned to IMGT to assign V, D and J genes, CDR3 length, and insertions or deletions at six rearrangement sites. Within each subset, clonotype counts were normalized to sorted cell number, and only after that were true diversity and Gini coefficients computed with the tcR R package. The overlap coefficient, calculated on TCRB nucleotide sequences, was used to quantify repertoire sharing. As a proxy for the pre-selection repertoire, out-of-frame TCRB sequences from naive cells were analyzed. This is the immuneACCESS table as TCRdb keeps it, with only in-frame sequences that have V and J called. A part of the clones is gone; compared with another copy, unresolved V genes explain less than half, and the rest is unexplained. That table supplies the V and J calls and clone size; D and trimming were determined from the DNA. The sample yields a few hundred thousand clones; over 10% were counted once. The ten most abundant clones make up about 0.01% of the sample.

The CDR3 goes from the cysteine to the phenylalanine over 13 residues. CDR3 DNA only is kept here, 39 bases in frame from base 1. CDR1 LGHNT and CDR2 FRNRAP are derived from the germline V gene. Trimming takes 6 bases from V and 4 bases from J, and the germline ends sit 12 bases apart. Each donor gave one peripheral blood draw, averaging approximately 110 mL, which was collected into heparinised tubes. A BD FACSAria II was used to sort naive, central memory, regulatory and stem cell-like memory CD4+ T cells with a panel that included CD45RO, CCR7, CD25, CD127, CD95 and CD27. Purity was above 98% for every sorted population. PBMCs were isolated immediately by Lymphoprep density gradient centrifugation and stained directly without culture. So that batch effects would be minimized, each experiment stained and sorted samples in pairs, pairing one healthy donor with one patient. Points on this clone: Its antigen is currently not known. No base qualities exist here, and no much larger clone lies one base off it.

The receptor chain draws on TRBV12-5 and TRBJ1-1, with TRBD1 as a weak D call on 5 bases. This receptor was obtained from a woman aged 18-29 years with type 1 diabetes. The sample taken for sequencing was naive CD4+ T cells from blood. The cell subset or site label for this specimen denotes: true naive CD4+ T cells. The DNA sequence is given as TGTGCTAGTGGACAGGAGGGCGGCACTGAAGCTTTCTTT. Its coded protein is CASGQEGGTEAFF.